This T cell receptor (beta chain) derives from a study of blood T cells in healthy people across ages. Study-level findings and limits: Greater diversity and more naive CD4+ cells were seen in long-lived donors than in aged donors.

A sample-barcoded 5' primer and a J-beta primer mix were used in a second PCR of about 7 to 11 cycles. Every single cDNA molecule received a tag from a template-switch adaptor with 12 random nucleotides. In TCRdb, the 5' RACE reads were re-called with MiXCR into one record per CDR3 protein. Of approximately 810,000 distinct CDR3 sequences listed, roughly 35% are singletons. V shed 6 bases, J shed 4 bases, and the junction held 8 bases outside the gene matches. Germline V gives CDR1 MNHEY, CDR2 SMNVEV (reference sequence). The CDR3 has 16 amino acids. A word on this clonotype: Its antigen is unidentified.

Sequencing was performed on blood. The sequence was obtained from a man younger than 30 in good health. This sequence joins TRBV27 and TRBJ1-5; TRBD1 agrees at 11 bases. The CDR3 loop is CASSPWTGGNNQPQHF. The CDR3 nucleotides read TGTGCCAGCAGCCCATGGACAGGGGGCAATAATCAGCCCCAGCATTTT.